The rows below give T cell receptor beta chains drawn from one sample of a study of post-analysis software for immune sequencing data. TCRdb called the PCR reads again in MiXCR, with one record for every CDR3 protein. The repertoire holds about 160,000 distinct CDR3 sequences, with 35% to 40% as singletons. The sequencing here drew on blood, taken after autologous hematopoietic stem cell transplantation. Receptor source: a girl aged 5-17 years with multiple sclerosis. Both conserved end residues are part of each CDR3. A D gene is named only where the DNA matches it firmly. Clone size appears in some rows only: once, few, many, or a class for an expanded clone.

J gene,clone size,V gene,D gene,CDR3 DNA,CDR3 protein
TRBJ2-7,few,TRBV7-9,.,TGTGCCAGCAGCTCCGTCCCCTACGAGCAGTACTTC,CASSSVPYEQYF
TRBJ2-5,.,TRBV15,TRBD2,TGTGTCACCAGCAGAGATTCACTAGCGATGGGGGAGACCCAGTACTTC,CVTSRDSLAMGETQYF
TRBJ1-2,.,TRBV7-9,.,TGTGCCAGCAGCCGAGGAGGGGCCACCCGGGACTATGGCTACATCTTC,CASSRGGATRDYGYIF
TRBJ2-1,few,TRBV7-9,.,TGTGCCAGCAGCTGGGGACAATACAATGAGCAGTTCTTC,CASSWGQYNEQFF
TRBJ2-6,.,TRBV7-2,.,TGTGCCAGCAGCTTCCGAAACTCTGGGGCCAACGTCCTGACTTTC,CASSFRNSGANVLTF
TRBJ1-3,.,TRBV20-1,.,TGCAGTGCCACTGACGGATTCTCTGGAAACACCATATATTTT,CSATDGFSGNTIYF
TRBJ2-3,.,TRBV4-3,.,TGCGCCAGCAGCCAAGATTTGGCGCTAGCGCCTAGCACAGATACGCAGTATTTT,CASSQDLALAPSTDTQYF
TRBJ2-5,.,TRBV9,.,TGTGCCAGCAGCGTAGGGGGTAGCGGACAGCAAGAGACCCAGTACTTC,CASSVGGSGQQETQYF
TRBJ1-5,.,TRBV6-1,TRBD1,TGTGCCAGCCAAGATTCAGGGGGAGGCAATCAGCCCCAGCATTTT,CASQDSGGGNQPQHF
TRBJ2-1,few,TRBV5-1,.,TGCGCCAGCAGCTTGGGAAGGAGAGGTGACAATGAGCAGTTCTTC,CASSLGRRGDNEQFF
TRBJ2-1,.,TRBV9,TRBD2,TGTGCCAGCAGCGCAAGCGGGAGGGCCGTCGACAATGAGCAGTTCTTC,CASSASGRAVDNEQFF
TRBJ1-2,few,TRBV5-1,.,TGCGCCAGCAGCTACGGCGGGGGTGTCGATGGCTACACCTTC,CASSYGGGVDGYTF
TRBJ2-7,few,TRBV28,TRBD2,TGTGCCAGCAGTCCAAGCGGGAGCGCTCTCCGCGAGCAGTACTTC,CASSPSGSALREQYF
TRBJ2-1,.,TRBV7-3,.,TGTGCCAGCAGCCCCGAGGGGGGGGCTAATGTGAATGAGCAGTTCTTC,CASSPEGGANVNEQFF
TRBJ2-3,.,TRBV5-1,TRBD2,TGCGCCAGCAGCCTCGGACTAGCGGGAGGGAGCACAGATACGCAGTATTTT,CASSLGLAGGSTDTQYF
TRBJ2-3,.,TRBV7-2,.,TGTGCCGGCAGCCCCCTCCATAGCACAGATACGCAGTATTTT,CAGSPLHSTDTQYF
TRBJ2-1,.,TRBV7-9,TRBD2,TGTGCCAGCAGCACACAAGGACTAGCGGGAAGTGATGAGCAGTTCTTC,CASSTQGLAGSDEQFF
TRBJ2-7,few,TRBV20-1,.,TGCAGTGCTTTCGGGAGTGGGTCCTACGAGCAGTACTTC,CSAFGSGSYEQYF
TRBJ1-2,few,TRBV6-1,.,TGTGCCAGCAGTGACCTGGGGAACTATGGCTACACCTTC,CASSDLGNYGYTF
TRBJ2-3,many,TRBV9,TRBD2,TGTGCCAGCAGCGGGAGCGGGAGGGGTGCAGATACGCAGTATTTT,CASSGSGRGADTQYF
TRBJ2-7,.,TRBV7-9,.,TGTGCCAGCAGCCCACCCCACCTGGGTCGGGATTCCTACGAGCAGTACTTC,CASSPPHLGRDSYEQYF
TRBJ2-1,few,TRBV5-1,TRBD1,TGCGCCAGCAGCTTGGGGACCGGGACAGGGAGGAATGAGCAGTTCTTC,CASSLGTGTGRNEQFF
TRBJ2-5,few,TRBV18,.,TGTGCCAGCTCAAATCAAGAGACCCAGTACTTC,CASSNQETQYF
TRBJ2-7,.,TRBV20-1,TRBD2,TGCAGTGCGCAGAGCATGGAACTAGCGGTCTCCTACGAGCAGTACTTC,CSAQSMELAVSYEQYF
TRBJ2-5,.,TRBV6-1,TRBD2,TGTGCCAGCAGTGAACGAGCGGGAGTGACCCAGTACTTC,CASSERAGVTQYF
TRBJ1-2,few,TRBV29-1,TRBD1,TGCAGCGTTGAAGGACGACAGGGGGATGGCTACACCTTC,CSVEGRQGDGYTF
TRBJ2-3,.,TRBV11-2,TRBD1,TGTGCCAGCCAGGGGGCGGGAGATACGCAGTATTTT,CASQGAGDTQYF
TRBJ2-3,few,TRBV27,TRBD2,TGTGCCAGCAGTTTATATGGACCTCCCAGCGGGAGGAACACAGATACGCAGTATTTT,CASSLYGPPSGRNTDTQYF
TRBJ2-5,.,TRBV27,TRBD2,TGTGCCTGCAGTCCCCTAGCGGGAGCAGAGACCCAGTACTTC,CACSPLAGAETQYF
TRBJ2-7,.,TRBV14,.,TGTGCCAGCAGCCAAGAGTCAGCCTACGAGCAGTACTTC,CASSQESAYEQYF
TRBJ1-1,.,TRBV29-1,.,TGCAGCGTTTTTGTGGACGTAGCTTTCTTT,CSVFVDVAFF
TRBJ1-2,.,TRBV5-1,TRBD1,TGCGCCTCACGCCGGGACAGGTCTAACTATGGCTACACCTTC,CASRRDRSNYGYTF
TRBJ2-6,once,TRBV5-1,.,TGCGCCAGCAGCTGGGTTACAGGGCCCTTAAGCTCTGGGGCCAACGTCCTGACTTTC,CASSWVTGPLSSGANVLTF
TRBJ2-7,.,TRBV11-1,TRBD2,TGTGCCAGCAGCTTATCATGGCGGGAGTCCGAGCAGTACTTC,CASSLSWRESEQYF
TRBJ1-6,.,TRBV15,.,TGTGCCACCAGCGAAGCCCGGGGGGCCCTCCACTTT,CATSEARGALHF
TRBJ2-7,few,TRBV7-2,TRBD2,TGTGCCAGCAGCCCTAAGGGGACTAGGACCTACGAGCAGTACTTC,CASSPKGTRTYEQYF
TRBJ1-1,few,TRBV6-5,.,TGTGCCAGCAGATGGACGGTGAACACTGAAGCTTTCTTT,CASRWTVNTEAFF
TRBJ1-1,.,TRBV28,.,TGTGCCAGCAGTCGAGGGGACATGAACACTGAAGCTTTCTTT,CASSRGDMNTEAFF
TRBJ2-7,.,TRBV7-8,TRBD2,TGTGCCAGCAGCTTAGCATCGGGACTAGCGGGAGTCCCGAGCTCCTACGAGCAGTACTTC,CASSLASGLAGVPSSYEQYF